The 25 T cell receptor beta chains below come from one sample, sequenced in a study of blood T cell repertoires in COVID-19. Measured with immunoSEQ multiplex PCR; TCRdb has only the in-frame clones, and not every one. The table includes under 110,000 clones, roughly nine tenths detected once. The sequencing sample was made of peripheral blood. The origin of the receptors is a man aged 50 to 60 with acute or convalescent COVID-19.

V gene TRBV6-5 combines with J gene TRBJ1-1; no clear D. The germline gives CDR1 MNHEY, CDR2 SVGAGI. This CDR3 region has 13 residues. Deletions cut 4 bases from V and 1 base from J, with 7 bases between. As DNA, the CDR3 is TGTGCCAGCAGTTCTTCAGGGAACACTGAAGCTTTCTTT. As protein: CASSSSGNTEAFF.

This clone was detected once. The V call is TRBV19, the J call TRBJ2-7, with 7 bases aligning to TRBD1. This CDR3 contains 16 residues. J lost 4 bases, V lost 8 bases, and 17 bases had no gene match. Germline loops: CDR1 LNHDA, CDR2 SQIVND (reference sequence). CDR3 sequence (DNA): TGTGCCAGTGGGATCCCTCGGGGACAGAAGATTTACGAGCAGTACTTC. Protein: CASGIPRGQKIYEQYF.

The chain links TRBV30 to TRBJ1-1; 8 nucleotides align to TRBD1. The germline gives CDR1 GTSNPN, CDR2 SVGIG (reference sequence). J gave up 2 bases and V 8 bases, and 7 bases lay outside the gene matches. The CDR3 is made up of 13 amino acids. CDR3 loop: CAGQGFRNTEAFF. CDR3 in DNA: TGTGCCGGACAGGGTTTTAGAAACACTGAAGCTTTCTTT.

The chain has TRBV5-1 and TRBJ2-5; 8 bases are shared with TRBD2. The J segment lost 5 bases and the V segment lost 0 bases, leaving 3 bases of the junction unmatched. The CDR3 is 14 amino acids. The germline CDR1 and CDR2 sequences are SGHRS and YFSETQ. The DNA for the CDR3 is TGCGCCAGCAGCTTGGGGGCTAGCGGGGAGACCCAGTACTTC. As protein: CASSLGASGETQYF.

A single count supports this clone. The rearrangement links TRBV18 to TRBJ2-5; TRBD1 is a possible D gene (6 bases). The ends were cut back, 3 bases at V and 2 bases at J, with 13 bases in the middle. The germline V gene has CDR1 KGHSH and CDR2 LQKENI. The CDR3 sequence is 15 residues long. The CDR3 protein is CASSPLRDKQETQYF. The CDR3 DNA reads TGTGCCAGCTCACCTTTACGGGACAAACAAGAGACCCAGTACTTC.

The CDR3 DNA follows: TGCGCCAGCAGCCAAGAAGTGGGGGGGGGCCGGAATGAGCAGTTCTTC. This gives the protein CASSQEVGGGRNEQFF. V is TRBV4-3 and J is TRBJ2-1; tentatively, D is TRBD2 (7 bases). Germline values: CDR1 LGHNA, CDR2 YSLEER. There are 16 residues in the CDR3. V was pared by 0 bases and J by 7 bases, with 16 bases between.

The chain has TRBV23-1 and TRBJ1-2; D ambiguous. TRBV23-1 has ORF status, its function being uncertain. This CDR3 is 8 amino acids long. V dropped 11 bases and J dropped 7 bases, with 5 bases sitting between them. The CDR3, as DNA: TGCGCCTTAGCTGGCTACACCTTC. Translation: CALAGYTF.

This sequence joins TRBV6-1 and TRBJ1-1; D is ambiguous. V was pared by 2 bases and J by 5 bases, with 12 bases between. The CDR3 totals 14 residues. CDR1 is MNHNS and CDR2 is SASEGT in the germline V gene. The CDR3, as DNA: TGTGCCAGCAGTGAAAGACGGCGAGGGACTGAAGCTTTCTTT. Protein: CASSERRRGTEAFF.

The chain couples TRBV4-3 to TRBJ2-1; 7 bases are a match to TRBD1. Germline V gene lookup returns CDR1 LGHNA and CDR2 YSLEER. With 3 bases clipped from V and 2 bases from J, the junction kept 4 bases outside the gene matches. CDR3 size: 15 residues. The CDR3 reads CASSHGTATYNEQFF. The CDR3 DNA reads TGCGCCAGCAGCCACGGGACAGCCACCTACAATGAGCAGTTCTTC.

The chain uses TRBV5-4 and TRBJ2-2; D possibly corresponds to TRBD1 (5 bases). The CDR3 spans 15 residues. V lost 3 bases to trimming and J lost 0 bases, with 9 bases between them. Germline V CDR1 and CDR2: SGHNT, YYREEE (reference sequence). The chain's CDR3 is CASSYDSANTGELFF. DNA of the CDR3: TGTGCCAGCAGCTACGACAGCGCGAACACCGGGGAGCTGTTTTTT.

This rearrangement joins TRBV21-1 to TRBJ2-7; the table's D call, TRBD1, was not checked against the DNA. TRBV21-1 is given as a pseudogene. The length of the CDR3 is 18 residues. CDR3 nucleotide sequence: TGTGCCAGCAGCAAAGGGACAGGGATAAATGGTTGCCGCTACGAGCAGTACTTC. Translated, it gives CASSKGTGINGCRYEQYF.

In this sample, this clone turned up a few times. The V and J genes are TRBV5-4 and TRBJ1-6, with D unclear. CDR1 is SGHNT, CDR2 YYREEE, per germline (reference sequence). The CDR3 spans 15 residues. The V and J ends lost 4 bases and 7 bases respectively, with 15 bases between them. CDR3 bases: TGTGCCAGCAGCCCTCTGCGAGGCTCAAATTCACCCCTCCACTTT. This encodes CASSPLRGSNSPLHF.

The CDR3 sequence is CAISDGEYSGNTIYF. The CDR3 nucleotides read TGTGCCATCAGTGATGGGGAGTACTCTGGAAACACCATATATTTT. The chain has TRBV10-3 and TRBJ1-3, with unresolved D. Germline values: CDR1 ENHRY, CDR2 SYGVKD. Trimming took 3 bases from V and 0 from J, leaving 9 bases between them. This CDR3 region has 15 residues.

The chain employs TRBV28 and TRBJ2-3; TRBD2 agrees at 13 bases. J lost 7 bases, V lost 7 bases, and 11 bases had no gene match. The germline V gene has CDR1 MDHEN and CDR2 SYDVKM. The CDR3 is made up of 16 amino acids. The CDR3 nucleotides read TGTGCCAGCACCGCCTCACTAGCGGGGGGGGTGTATACGCAGTATTTT. It is translated as CASTASLAGGVYTQYF.

The chain employs TRBV18 and TRBJ1-5; D remains ambiguous. The germline V and J ends were trimmed by 5 bases and 0 bases, with 8 bases remaining between them. CDR1 and CDR2 from the germline V gene are KGHSH and LQKENI. The CDR3 sequence is 14 residues long. In DNA, the CDR3 is TGTGCCAGCTCATCAACAGATAGCAATCAGCCCCAGCATTTT. It is translated as CASSSTDSNQPQHF.

This rearrangement joins TRBV5-1 to TRBJ2-2, with TRBD1 matching over 7 bases. The CDR3 is 14 residues long. Germline V gives CDR1 SGHRS, CDR2 YFSETQ. Losses at the gene ends were 1 base for V and 4 bases for J; bases not matched to a gene: 1. The CDR3 loop reads CASSLTGATGELFF. CDR3 in DNA: TGCGCCAGCAGCTTGACAGGGGCCACCGGGGAGCTGTTTTTT.

This clone was observed a single time. The V and J genes are TRBV11-2 and TRBJ1-1, with 7 nucleotides matching TRBD1. Germline V lookup: CDR1 SGHAT, CDR2 FQNNGV. After removal of 2 bases from V and 11 bases from J, the junction contained 8 bases not matched to a gene. This CDR3 spans 13 amino acids. CDR3 protein: CASSLIEGAGAFF. The CDR3 DNA is TGTGCCAGCAGCTTAATAGAGGGGGCCGGCGCTTTCTTT.

The chain is built from TRBV18 and TRBJ2-7; perhaps TRBD1 as D (6 bases). Germline-derived CDR1 and CDR2 are KGHSH and LQKENI. V lost 4 bases to trimming and J lost 3 bases, with 19 bases between them. The CDR3 covers 16 residues. The CDR3 reads CASSHGQLNGGYEQYF. In DNA, the CDR3 is TGTGCCAGCTCACACGGACAGCTGAATGGGGGCTACGAGCAGTACTTC.

This clone was counted once. The chain employs TRBV19 and TRBJ1-1; D gene uncertain. The V end lost 5 bases, the J end lost 11 bases, and 21 bases lay between the germline ends. CDR1 LNHDA and CDR2 SQIVND come from the germline V gene (reference sequence). This CDR3 comprises 14 residues. CDR3 sequence reads: CASSPNPGSLMAFF. The CDR3 nucleotides are TGTGCCAGTAGTCCTAACCCGGGATCCTTGATGGCTTTCTTT.

The CDR3 here is CASSLDRTSGKNIQYF. CDR3 coding DNA: TGCGCCAGCAGCTTGGATCGGACTAGCGGGAAAAACATTCAGTACTTC. The chain uses TRBV5-1 and TRBJ2-4; 11 bases are shared with TRBD2. With V trimmed by 0 bases and J by 4 bases, 3 bases remained unmatched. CDR1 and CDR2 from the germline V gene are SGHRS and YFSETQ. This CDR3 contains 16 residues.

This clone occurred once. The chain has TRBV7-9 and TRBJ2-7, with D possibly being TRBD1 (5 bases). V was clipped by 3 bases and J by 4 bases, with 7 bases between them. From germline, CDR1 is SEHNR and CDR2 FQNEAQ (reference sequence). CDR3 length: 12 residues. CDR3 sequence: CASSFDRYEQYF. DNA for the CDR3: TGTGCCAGCAGCTTTGACAGATACGAGCAGTACTTC.

This chain connects TRBV6-1 to TRBJ2-3, with D unclear. The CDR3 spans 14 residues. In germline, CDR1 is MNHNS, CDR2 SASEGT. The V end was cut by 1 base, the J end by 1 base, with 6 bases between. In nucleotides, the CDR3 is TGTGCCAGCAGTGAAGTACCAGGCACAGATACGCAGTATTTT. This codes for CASSEVPGTDTQYF.

V and J are TRBV21-1 and TRBJ1-1. TRBV21-1 constitutes a pseudogene. This CDR3 region has 16 residues. CDR3 DNA sequence: TGTGCCAGCAGCCGGAGGGGCCCATGGGGGTATACTGAAGCTTTCTTT. This encodes CASSRRGPWGYTEAFF.

The CDR3 protein is CSARKGPNTGELFF. CDR3 bases: TGCAGCGCCCGAAAGGGGCCGAACACCGGGGAGCTGTTTTTT. V is TRBV29-1 and J is TRBJ2-2; a possible D gene is TRBD1 (5 bases). Germline V gene sequence: CDR1 SQVTM, CDR2 ANQGSEA. The CDR3 length is 14 residues. The germline V and J ends were trimmed by 7 bases and 0 bases, with 12 bases remaining between them.

The CDR3 region is CASGRTGGTYEQYF. The CDR3 region has the DNA TGCGCCAGCGGCCGGACGGGGGGAACCTACGAGCAGTACTTC. The chain is built from TRBV5-1 and TRBJ2-7, with TRBD2 matching 7 bases. The CDR3 runs to 14 residues. Germline CDR1 reads SGHRS; CDR2 reads YFSETQ. With 7 bases clipped from V and 2 bases from J, the junction kept 9 bases outside the gene matches.